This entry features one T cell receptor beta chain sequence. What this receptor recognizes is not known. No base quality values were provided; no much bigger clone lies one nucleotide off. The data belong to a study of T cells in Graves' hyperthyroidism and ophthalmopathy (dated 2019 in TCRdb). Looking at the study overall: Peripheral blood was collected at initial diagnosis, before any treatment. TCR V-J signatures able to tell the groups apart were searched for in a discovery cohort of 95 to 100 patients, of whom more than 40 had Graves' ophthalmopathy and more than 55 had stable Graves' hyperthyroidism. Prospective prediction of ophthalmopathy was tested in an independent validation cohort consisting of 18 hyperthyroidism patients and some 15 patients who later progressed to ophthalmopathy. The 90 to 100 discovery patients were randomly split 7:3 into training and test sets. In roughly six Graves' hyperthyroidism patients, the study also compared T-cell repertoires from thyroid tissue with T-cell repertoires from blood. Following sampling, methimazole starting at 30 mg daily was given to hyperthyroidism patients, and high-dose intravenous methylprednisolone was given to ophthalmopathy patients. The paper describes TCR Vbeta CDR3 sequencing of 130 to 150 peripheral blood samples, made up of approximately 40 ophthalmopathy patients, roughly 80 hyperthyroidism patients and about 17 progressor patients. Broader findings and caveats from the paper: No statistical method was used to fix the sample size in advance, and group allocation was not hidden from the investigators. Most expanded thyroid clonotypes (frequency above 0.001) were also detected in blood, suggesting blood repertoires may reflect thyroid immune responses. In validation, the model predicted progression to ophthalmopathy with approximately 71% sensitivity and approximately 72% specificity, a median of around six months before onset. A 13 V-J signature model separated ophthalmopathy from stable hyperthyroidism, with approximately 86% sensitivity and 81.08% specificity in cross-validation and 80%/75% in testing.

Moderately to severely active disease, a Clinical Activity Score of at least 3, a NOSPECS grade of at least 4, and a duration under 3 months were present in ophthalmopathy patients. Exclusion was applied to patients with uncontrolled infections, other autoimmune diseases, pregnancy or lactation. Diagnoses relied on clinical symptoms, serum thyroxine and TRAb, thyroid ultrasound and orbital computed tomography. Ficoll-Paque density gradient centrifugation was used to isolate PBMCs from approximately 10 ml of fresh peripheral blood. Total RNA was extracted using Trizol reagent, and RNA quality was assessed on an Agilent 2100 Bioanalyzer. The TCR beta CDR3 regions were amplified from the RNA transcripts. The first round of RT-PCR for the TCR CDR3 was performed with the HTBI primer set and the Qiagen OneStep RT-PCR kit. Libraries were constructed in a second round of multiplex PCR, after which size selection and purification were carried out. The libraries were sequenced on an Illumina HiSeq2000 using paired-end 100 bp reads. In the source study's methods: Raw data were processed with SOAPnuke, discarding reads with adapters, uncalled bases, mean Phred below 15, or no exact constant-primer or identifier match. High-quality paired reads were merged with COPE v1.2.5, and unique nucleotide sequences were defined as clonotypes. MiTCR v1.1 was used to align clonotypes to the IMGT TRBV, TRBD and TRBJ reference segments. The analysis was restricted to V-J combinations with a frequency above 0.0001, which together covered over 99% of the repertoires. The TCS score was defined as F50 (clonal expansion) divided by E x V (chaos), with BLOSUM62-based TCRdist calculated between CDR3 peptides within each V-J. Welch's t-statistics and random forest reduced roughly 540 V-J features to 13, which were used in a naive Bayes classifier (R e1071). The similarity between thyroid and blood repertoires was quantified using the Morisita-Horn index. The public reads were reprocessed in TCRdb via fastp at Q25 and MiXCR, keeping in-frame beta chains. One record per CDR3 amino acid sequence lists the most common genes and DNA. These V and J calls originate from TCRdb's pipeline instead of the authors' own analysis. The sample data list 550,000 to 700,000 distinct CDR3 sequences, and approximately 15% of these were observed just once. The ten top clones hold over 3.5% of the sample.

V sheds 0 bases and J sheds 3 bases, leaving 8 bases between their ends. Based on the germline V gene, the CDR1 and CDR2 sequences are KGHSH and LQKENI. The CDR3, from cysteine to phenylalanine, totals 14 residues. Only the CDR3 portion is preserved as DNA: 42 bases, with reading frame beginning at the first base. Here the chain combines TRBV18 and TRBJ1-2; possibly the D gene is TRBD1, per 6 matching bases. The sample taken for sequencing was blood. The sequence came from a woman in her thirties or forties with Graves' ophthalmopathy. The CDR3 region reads CASSPPAGDYGYTF. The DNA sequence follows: TGTGCCAGCTCACCACCTGCAGGGGACTATGGCTACACCTTC.